This T cell receptor (beta chain) was captured by sequencing in a study of blood T cell repertoires in COVID-19. Study background: Samples came from the United States, Italy and Spain, spanning acute and convalescent COVID-19. Sample material is recorded as cDNA or gDNA derived from T cells, B-cell-depleted T cells, or PBMCs.

Points on this clone: Different DNA sequences within this sample yield the same CDR3.

CDR1 and CDR2 from the germline V gene are SGHRS and YFSETQ. CDR3 length equals 14 residues. V shed 4 bases and J shed 5 bases, with 15 bases lying between them. Source study methods: From reference gene primer amplification, estimates of nucleated cell counts were derived. Clones were sequenced by immunoSEQ multiplex PCR, and TCRdb holds only the in-frame ones, with some missing. V and J calls plus clone size are reproduced from that table; the DNA served to infer D and trimming. This sample carries about 670,000 clones, just under 90% of them seen once, and the ten largest clones take approximately 0.25%.

The chain uses TRBV5-1 and TRBJ1-1, with a weak D call TRBD1 (6 bases). The sequencing input was peripheral blood. The sequence derives from a woman aged 18 to 35 with acute or convalescent COVID-19. CDR3 nucleotide sequence: TGCGCCAGCAGCAGACAGGCAGGGAATACTGAAGCTTTCTTT. Translating it yields CASSRQAGNTEAFF. Combining the CDR3 with reference TRBV5-1 and TRBJ1-1 gives the whole variable domain KAGVTQTPRYLIKTRGQQVTLSCSPISGHRSVSWYQQTPGQGLQFLFEYFSETQRNKGNFPGRFSGRQFSNSRSEMNVSTLELGDSALYLCASSRQAGNTEAFFGQGTRLTVV.